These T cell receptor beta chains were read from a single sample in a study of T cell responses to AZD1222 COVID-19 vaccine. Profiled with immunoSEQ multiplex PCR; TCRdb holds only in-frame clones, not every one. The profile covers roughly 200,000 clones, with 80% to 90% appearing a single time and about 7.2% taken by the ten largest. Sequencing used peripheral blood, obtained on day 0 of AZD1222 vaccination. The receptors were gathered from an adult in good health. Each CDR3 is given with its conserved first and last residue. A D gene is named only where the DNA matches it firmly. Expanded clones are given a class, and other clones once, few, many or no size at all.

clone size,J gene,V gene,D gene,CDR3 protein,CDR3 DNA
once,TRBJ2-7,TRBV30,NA,CAWGAASYEQYF,TGTGCCTGGGGAGCGGCCTCCTACGAGCAGTACTTC
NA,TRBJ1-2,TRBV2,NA,CASSETTEGNGYTF,TGTGCCAGCAGTGAAACGACAGAGGGAAACGGCTACACCTTC
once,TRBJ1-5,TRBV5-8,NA,CASSLDNQPQHF,TGTGCCAGCAGCCTAGACAATCAGCCCCAGCATTTT
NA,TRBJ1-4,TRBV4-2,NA,CASSSRGEVEKLFF,TGTGCCAGCAGCTCTAGGGGGGAGGTAGAAAAACTGTTTTTT
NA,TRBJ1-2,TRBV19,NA,CASSLWMYGYTF,TGTGCCAGTAGTCTTTGGATGTATGGCTACACCTTC
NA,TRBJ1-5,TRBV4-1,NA,CASSQSHVTRINQPQHF,TGCGCCAGCAGCCAGTCCCACGTCACACGCATCAATCAGCCCCAGCATTTT
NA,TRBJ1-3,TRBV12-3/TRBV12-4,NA,CASSLSGNTIYF,TGTGCCAGCAGTTTATCTGGAAACACCATATATTTT
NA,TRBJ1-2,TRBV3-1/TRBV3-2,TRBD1,CASSRGGIGYGYTF,TGTGCCAGCAGCCGAGGGGGCATAGGGTATGGCTACACCTTC
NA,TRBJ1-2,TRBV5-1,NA,CASSPDGNGYGYTF,TGCGCCAGCAGCCCAGACGGGAATGGTTATGGCTACACCTTC
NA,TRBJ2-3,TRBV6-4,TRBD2,CASSAGGGSTDTQYF,TGTGCCAGCAGTGCGGGGGGTGGGTCCACAGATACGCAGTATTTT
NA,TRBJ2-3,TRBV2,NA,CASSRQTDTQYF,TGTGCCAGCAGCAGACAGACAGATACGCAGTATTTT
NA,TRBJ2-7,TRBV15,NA,CATSGQTYEQYF,TGTGCCACCAGCGGACAGACCTACGAGCAGTACTTC
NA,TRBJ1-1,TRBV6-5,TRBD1,CASSTLNRGEAFF,TGTGCCAGCAGTACACTCAACAGGGGTGAAGCTTTCTTT
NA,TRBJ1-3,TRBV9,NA,CASSPRHQADTIYF,TGTGCCAGCAGCCCCCGACATCAGGCAGACACCATATATTTT
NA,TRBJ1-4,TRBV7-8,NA,CASSLGDTRAEKLFF,TGTGCCAGCAGCTTAGGGGACACGAGGGCCGAAAAACTGTTTTTT
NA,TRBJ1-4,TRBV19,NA,CASSTKRDPLGKLFF,TGTGCCAGTAGTACCAAGCGGGACCCCCTGGGAAAACTGTTTTTT
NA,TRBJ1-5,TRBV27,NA,CASSFGGSNQPQHF,TGTGCCAGCAGTTTTGGGGGATCCAATCAGCCCCAGCATTTT
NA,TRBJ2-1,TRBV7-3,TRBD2,CASSLMGTRSYNEQFF,TGTGCCAGCAGCTTAATGGGGACTAGATCCTACAATGAGCAGTTCTTC
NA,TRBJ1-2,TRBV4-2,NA,CASSQDRTGYGYTF,TGTGCCAGCAGCCAAGATAGGACGGGCTATGGCTACACCTTC
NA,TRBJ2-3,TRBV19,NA,CASSLTLSTDTQYF,TGTGCCAGTAGTCTCACCCTTAGCACAGATACGCAGTATTTT
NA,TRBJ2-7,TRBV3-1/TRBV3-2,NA,CASRGDAGASSGVQYF,TGTGCCAGCAGAGGCGACGCAGGGGCGTCGTCCGGGGTGCAGTACTTC
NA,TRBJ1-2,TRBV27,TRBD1,CASSFGQGAGGYTF,TGTGCCAGCAGTTTCGGGCAGGGGGCTGGTGGCTACACCTTC
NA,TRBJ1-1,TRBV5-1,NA,CASSKIRNTEAFF,TGCGCCAGCAGTAAAATCCGGAACACTGAAGCTTTCTTT
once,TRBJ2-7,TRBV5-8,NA,CASRITLEQYF,TGTGCCAGCAGGATAACTCTCGAGCAGTACTTC
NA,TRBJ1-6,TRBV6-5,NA,CASSSGRSYNSPLHF,TGTGCCAGCAGTTCAGGGAGGTCCTATAATTCACCCCTCCACTTT
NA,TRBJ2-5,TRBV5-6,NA,CASSYGPRGPETQYF,TGTGCCAGCAGTTATGGACCCCGGGGGCCAGAGACCCAGTACTTC
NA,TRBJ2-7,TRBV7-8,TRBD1,CASSLAGQVAFYEQYF,TGTGCCAGCAGCCTAGCCGGACAGGTTGCGTTCTACGAGCAGTACTTC
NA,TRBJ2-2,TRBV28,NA,CASSSRTVLKPGELFF,TGTGCCAGCAGTTCCCGGACAGTTCTGAAGCCCGGGGAGCTGTTTTTT
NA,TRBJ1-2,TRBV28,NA,CASSLWGQPFDYGYTF,TGTGCCAGCAGCCTTTGGGGGCAGCCTTTCGACTATGGCTACACCTTC
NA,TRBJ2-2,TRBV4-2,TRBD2,CASSERGGAAGELFF,TGTGCCAGCAGCGAGCGGGGGGGCGCGGCCGGGGAGCTGTTTTTT
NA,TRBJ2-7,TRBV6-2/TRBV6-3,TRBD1,CASSSVRGRYEQYF,TGTGCCAGCAGTTCGGTTAGGGGGCGTTACGAGCAGTACTTC
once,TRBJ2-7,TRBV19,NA,CASSMEVGRPYEQYF,TGTGCCAGTAGTATGGAGGTTGGCCGACCCTACGAGCAGTACTTC
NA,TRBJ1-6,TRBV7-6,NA,CASSLKGFSYNSPLHF,TGTGCCAGCAGCTTAAAAGGGTTCTCCTATAATTCACCCCTCCACTTT
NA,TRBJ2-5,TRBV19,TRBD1,CASTETGTGGRETQYF,TGTGCCAGTACTGAAACCGGGACAGGGGGTAGAGAGACCCAGTACTTC